Shown below are 15 T cell receptor beta chains from a single sample sequenced in a study of OX40 agonist ivuxolimab in advanced cancers. Sequenced by immunoSEQ multiplex PCR; TCRdb stores in-frame clones only, minus some. The sample yields 55,000 to 70,000 clones, 80% to 90% seen once. Sample: CD4+ or CD8+ T cells sorted from blood, taken in a trial of the OX40 agonist ivuxolimab. The source is an adult with an advanced solid tumor such as melanoma, head and neck, liver or kidney cancer.

The V gene is TRBV7-8, the J gene TRBJ2-3, with D unclear. This CDR3 has 13 amino acids. V was trimmed by 8 bases and J by 2 bases, leaving 11 bases between them. CDR1 and CDR2 from the germline V gene are SGHVS and FQNEAQ. In nucleotides, the CDR3 is TGTGCCAGCGATCGAGGATACACAGATACGCAGTATTTT. This encodes CASDRGYTDTQYF.

The chain recombines TRBV6-1 with TRBJ2-7; D uncertain. CDR3 length: 13 amino acids. V lost 6 bases and J 5 bases, leaving 14 bases between the germline ends. Germline CDR1 is MNHNS and CDR2 is SASEGT. In nucleotides, the CDR3 is TGTGCCAGCAGGAAGGGCCCCGTCCACGAGCAGTACTTC. Its translation: CASRKGPVHEQYF.

The CDR3 is CASSEIGRAGFSEQFF. In DNA form, the CDR3 reads TGCGCCAGCAGTGAAATAGGGAGGGCCGGTTTTAGTGAGCAGTTCTTC. The chain uses TRBV10-2 and TRBJ2-1; TRBD2 aligns across 7 bases. The CDR3 loop spans 16 amino acids. After removal of 3 bases from V and 9 bases from J, the junction contained 14 bases not matched to a gene. Germline V CDR1 and CDR2: WSHSY, SAAADI.

The J gene is TRBJ2-1, the V gene TRBV7-9, with 9 bases identical to TRBD2. The CDR3 consists of 15 residues. Germline CDR1 and CDR2: SEHNR and FQNEAQ (reference sequence). Trimming at V came to 5 bases and at J to 8 bases, leaving 10 bases not matched to a gene. The CDR3 loop is CASSPRLAVRDEQFF. CDR3 coding DNA: TGTGCCAGCAGCCCTCGACTAGCGGTGAGGGATGAGCAGTTCTTC.

The chain recombines TRBV5-4 with TRBJ1-2, with D maybe TRBD1 (6 bases). Looked up from germline, CDR1 is SGHNT and CDR2 is YYREEE (reference sequence). The CDR3 is 13 amino acids. V lost 3 bases, J lost 5 bases, and 11 bases lay in between. The CDR3 DNA follows: TGTGCCAGCAGCTCTAGGACAGTTTATGGCTACACCTTC. Protein: CASSSRTVYGYTF.

Within the sample, this clone is medium-sized. This rearrangement joins TRBV19 to TRBJ2-1; the D gene is possibly TRBD1 (5 bases). The CDR3 covers 13 residues. Trimming cost V 3 bases and J 12 bases, with 15 bases left between them. Germline V CDR1 and CDR2: LNHDA, SQIVND (reference sequence). The CDR3 sequence: CASSIERGWVQFF. DNA for the CDR3: TGTGCCAGTAGTATTGAAAGGGGATGGGTGCAGTTCTTC.

V usage is TRBV5-1 and J usage is TRBJ2-3, with D tentatively TRBD2 (5 bases). The CDR3 has 13 residues. Germline V gives CDR1 SGHRS, CDR2 YFSETQ. V lost 4 bases, J lost 6 bases, and 12 bases lay in between. CDR3 coding DNA: TGCGCCAGCAGCCTACTGACGGGGGATACGCAGTATTTT. Protein product: CASSLLTGDTQYF.

The chain is built from TRBV5-1 and TRBJ2-2; D uncertain. Per germline, CDR1 SGHRS and CDR2 YFSETQ. The CDR3 runs 13 residues. The germline V and J ends were trimmed by 2 bases and 6 bases, with 8 bases remaining between them. CDR3 coding DNA: TGCGCCAGCAGCTTACCCGACTCCGGGGAGCTGTTTTTT. It yields the protein CASSLPDSGELFF.

The chain links TRBV25-1 to TRBJ1-5, with TRBD1 identical over 7 bases. The CDR3 totals 14 residues. Germline loops: CDR1 MGHDK, CDR2 SYGVNS. V trimming: 8 bases; J trimming: 6 bases; junction bases outside the gene matches: 10. The CDR3 is CASGKTGTPQPQHF. CDR3 nucleotide sequence: TGTGCCAGCGGAAAGACAGGGACACCTCAGCCCCAGCATTTT.

A single count supports this clone. This chain uses TRBV10-1 with TRBJ1-3; no firm D call. The CDR3 extends over 10 amino acids. Trimming removed 11 bases at V and 4 bases at J, with 6 bases between. CDR1 WNHNN and CDR2 SYGVQD come from the germline V gene (reference sequence). The CDR3 nucleotides read TGCGCCGGGGAAGGAAACACCATATATTTT. Encoded protein: CAGEGNTIYF.

The V call is TRBV5-6, the J call TRBJ2-1, with 10 nucleotides matching TRBD2. Germline CDR1 is SGHDT and CDR2 is YYEEEE. The CDR3 consists of 17 residues. Unmatched junction bases numbered 11, after V lost 1 base and J lost 7 bases. The DNA of the CDR3 is TGTGCCAGCAGCTTGCAGACTAGCGGGCGCTTGAGAAATGAGCAGTTCTTC. Its translation: CASSLQTSGRLRNEQFF.

This clone has only one observation. The chain is built from TRBV5-1 and TRBJ2-1; D gene ambiguous. This CDR3 spans 9 amino acids. Germline V gives CDR1 SGHRS, CDR2 YFSETQ. V lost 5 bases and J lost 8, with 2 bases in between. CDR3 sequence: CASRDEQFF. The CDR3 DNA reads TGCGCCAGCAGAGATGAGCAGTTCTTC. Variable domain in full (rest from reference TRBV5-1 and TRBJ2-1): KAGVTQTPRYLIKTRGQQVTLSCSPISGHRSVSWYQQTPGQGLQFLFEYFSETQRNKGNFPGRFSGRQFSNSRSEMNVSTLELGDSALYLCASRDEQFFGPGTRLTVL.

This chain joins TRBV30 and TRBJ1-2; weak D call: TRBD1 (5 bases). This CDR3 contains 13 residues. V was pared by 3 bases and J by 6 bases, with 14 bases between. CDR1 and CDR2 (germline): GTSNPN, SVGIG (reference sequence). The CDR3 bases are TGTGCCTGGAGCCCAGGGAACAGGCATGGCTACACCTTC. Translation: CAWSPGNRHGYTF.

J is TRBJ2-2 and V is TRBV5-1; D is ambiguous. The CDR3 covers 14 residues. Trimming took 2 bases from V and 1 from J, leaving 6 bases between them. Per the germline V gene, CDR1 is SGHRS and CDR2 is YFSETQ. CDR3 sequence reads: CASSLLVNTGELFF. The CDR3 DNA reads as TGCGCCAGCAGCTTACTGGTGAACACCGGGGAGCTGTTTTTT.

The chain recombines TRBV10-3 with TRBJ1-1; TRBD1 is a possible D gene (6 bases). V was cut by 2 bases and J by 4 bases, with 11 bases left in between. This CDR3 has 14 amino acids. Germline V gives CDR1 ENHRY, CDR2 SYGVKD. The CDR3 is CAISEEGGGTEAFF. CDR3 DNA: TGTGCCATCAGTGAGGAAGGGGGTGGCACTGAAGCTTTCTTT.